This TCR beta chain was retrieved from a study of T-cell memory formation after mild COVID-19. In the case of this clonotype: Its cognate antigen is unknown.

TCRdb reprocessed the 5' RACE reads with MiXCR, giving one entry per CDR3 protein. This sample carries roughly 580,000 distinct CDR3 sequences, around 17% of them seen once, and the ten largest clones take 12%. General study findings and limits: Clones that contracted from day 15 to 85 were balanced CD4/CD8, while later expanders leaned CD4+.

This CDR3 region has 14 residues. Trimming left V 10 bases short and J 4 bases short, with 14 bases between. Germline lookup yields CDR1 MNHEY and CDR2 SMNVEV (reference sequence). This TCR was sampled from an adult woman who had mild COVID-19 (a few samples of this study predate the infection). Cell type and time point are not known. Sample: PBMCs or a T cell subset sorted from them (not recorded which). J is TRBJ2-6 and V is TRBV27, with D perhaps matching TRBD1 or TRBD2 (6 bases each). Here the CDR3 reads CATGGGIGANVLTF. As DNA, the CDR3 is TGTGCCACCGGAGGGGGGATAGGGGCCAACGTCCTGACTTTC.